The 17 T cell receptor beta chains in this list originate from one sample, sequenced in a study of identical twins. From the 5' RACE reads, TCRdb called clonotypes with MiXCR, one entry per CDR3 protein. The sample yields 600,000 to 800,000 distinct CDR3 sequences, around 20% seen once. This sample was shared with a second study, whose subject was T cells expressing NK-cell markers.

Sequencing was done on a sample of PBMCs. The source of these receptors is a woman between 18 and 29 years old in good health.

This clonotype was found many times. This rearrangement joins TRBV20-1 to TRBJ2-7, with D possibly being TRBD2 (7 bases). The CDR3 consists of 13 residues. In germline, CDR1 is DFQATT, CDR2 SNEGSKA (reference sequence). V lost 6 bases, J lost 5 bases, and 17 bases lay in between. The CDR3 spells CSALRGGPNEQYF. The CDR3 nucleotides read TGCAGTGCCCTTAGGGGGGGGCCCAACGAGCAGTACTTC.

CDR3 bases: TGCAGTGCTAGCGGAGTCCCCTACAATGAGCAGTTCTTC. Its translation is CSASGVPYNEQFF. The genes are TRBV20-1 and TRBJ2-1; D gene uncertain. The CDR3 has 13 residues. V lost 3 bases and J lost 2, with 8 bases in between. CDR1 is DFQATT, CDR2 SNEGSKA, per germline (reference sequence).

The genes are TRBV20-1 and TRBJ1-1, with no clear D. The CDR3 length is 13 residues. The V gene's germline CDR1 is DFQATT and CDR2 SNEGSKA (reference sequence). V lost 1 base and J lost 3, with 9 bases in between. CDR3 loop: CSARVNDHTEAFF. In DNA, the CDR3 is TGCAGTGCTAGAGTGAACGATCACACTGAAGCTTTCTTT.

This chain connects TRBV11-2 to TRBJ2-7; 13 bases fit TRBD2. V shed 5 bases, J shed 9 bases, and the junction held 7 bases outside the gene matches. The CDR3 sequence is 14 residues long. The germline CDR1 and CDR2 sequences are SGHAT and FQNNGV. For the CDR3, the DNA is TGTGCCAGCAGCCCCGGACTAGCGGGAGCCACGCAGTACTTC. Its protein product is CASSPGLAGATQYF.

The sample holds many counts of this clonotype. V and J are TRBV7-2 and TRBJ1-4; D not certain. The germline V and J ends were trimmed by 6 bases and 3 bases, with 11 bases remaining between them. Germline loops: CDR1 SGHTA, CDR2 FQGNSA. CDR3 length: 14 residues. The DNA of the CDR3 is TGTGCCAGCAGGATCGGGCCAGCTAATGAAAAACTGTTTTTT. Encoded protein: CASRIGPANEKLFF.

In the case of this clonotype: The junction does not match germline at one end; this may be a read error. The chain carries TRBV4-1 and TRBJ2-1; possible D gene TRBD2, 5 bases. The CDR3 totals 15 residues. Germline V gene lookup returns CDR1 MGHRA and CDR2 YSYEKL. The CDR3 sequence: CASSQVEESYDEQFF. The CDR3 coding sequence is TGCGCCAGCAGCCAAGTGGAGGAATCCTACGATGAGCAGTTCTTC.

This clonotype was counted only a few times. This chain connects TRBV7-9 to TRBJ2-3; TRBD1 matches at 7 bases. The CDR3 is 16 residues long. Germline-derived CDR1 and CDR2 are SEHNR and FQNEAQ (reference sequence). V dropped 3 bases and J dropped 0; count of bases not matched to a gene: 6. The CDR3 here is CASSLGDSLSTDTQYF. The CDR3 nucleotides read TGTGCCAGCAGCTTGGGGGACAGCCTTAGCACAGATACGCAGTATTTT. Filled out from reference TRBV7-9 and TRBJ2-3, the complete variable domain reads DTGVSQNPRHKITKRGQNVTFRCDPISEHNRLYWYRQTLGQGPEFLTYFQNEAQLEKSRLLSDRFSAERPKGSFSTLEIQRTEQGDSAMYLCASSLGDSLSTDTQYFGPGTRLTVL.

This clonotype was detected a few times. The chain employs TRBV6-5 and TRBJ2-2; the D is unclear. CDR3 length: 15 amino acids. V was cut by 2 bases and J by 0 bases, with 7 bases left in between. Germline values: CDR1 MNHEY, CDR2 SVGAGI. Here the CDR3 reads CASSYALANTGELFF. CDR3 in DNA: TGTGCCAGCAGTTACGCCCTAGCGAACACCGGGGAGCTGTTTTTT.

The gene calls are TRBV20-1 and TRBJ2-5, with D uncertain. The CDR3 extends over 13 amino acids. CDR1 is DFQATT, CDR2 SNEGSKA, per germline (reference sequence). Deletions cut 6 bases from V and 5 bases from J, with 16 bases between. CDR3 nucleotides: TGCAGTGCCCAAGAACCGCCCGGGGAGACCCAGTACTTC. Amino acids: CSAQEPPGETQYF.

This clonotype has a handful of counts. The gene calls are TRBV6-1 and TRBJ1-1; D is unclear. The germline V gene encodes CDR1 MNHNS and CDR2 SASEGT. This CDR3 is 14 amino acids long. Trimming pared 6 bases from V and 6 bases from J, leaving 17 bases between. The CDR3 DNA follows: TGTGCCAGCAGCCCCACGGTCGGCCGCGCTGAAGCTTTCTTT. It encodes CASSPTVGRAEAFF.

CDR3 in amino acids: CASRIASEAFF. For the CDR3, the DNA is TGTGCCAGCAGGATTGCCTCTGAAGCTTTCTTT. The chain combines TRBV12-3 or TRBV12-4 with TRBJ1-1, with unresolved D. The CDR3 is 11 amino acids. Trimming removed 6 bases from V and 6 bases from J, with 8 bases in between.

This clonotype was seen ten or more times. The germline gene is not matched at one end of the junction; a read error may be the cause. In nucleotides, the CDR3 is TGTGCCAGCAGCTTAGGACTAGCGGGAGTATACGAGCAGTACTTC. This gives the protein CASSLGLAGVYEQYF. The J gene is TRBJ2-7, the V gene TRBV5-1; 13 bases are shared with TRBD2. Germline CDR1 is SGHRS and CDR2 is YFSETQ. The CDR3 loop spans 15 amino acids.

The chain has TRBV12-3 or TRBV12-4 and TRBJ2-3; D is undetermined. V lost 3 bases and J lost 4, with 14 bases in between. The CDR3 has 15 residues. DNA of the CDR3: TGTGCCAGCAGTTTGGGCGTGCGAGATCCAGATACGCAGTATTTT. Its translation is CASSLGVRDPDTQYF.

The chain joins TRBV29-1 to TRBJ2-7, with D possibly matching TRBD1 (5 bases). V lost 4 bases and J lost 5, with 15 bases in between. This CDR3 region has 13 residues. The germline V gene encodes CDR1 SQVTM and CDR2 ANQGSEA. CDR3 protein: CSVGQRSDHEQYF. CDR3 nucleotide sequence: TGCAGCGTTGGACAGAGAAGCGACCACGAGCAGTACTTC.

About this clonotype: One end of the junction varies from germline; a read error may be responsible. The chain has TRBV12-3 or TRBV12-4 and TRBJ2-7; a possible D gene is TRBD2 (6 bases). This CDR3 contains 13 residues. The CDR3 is CTSSLWGDYEQYF. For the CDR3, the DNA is TGTACCAGCAGTTTATGGGGGGACTACGAGCAGTACTTC.

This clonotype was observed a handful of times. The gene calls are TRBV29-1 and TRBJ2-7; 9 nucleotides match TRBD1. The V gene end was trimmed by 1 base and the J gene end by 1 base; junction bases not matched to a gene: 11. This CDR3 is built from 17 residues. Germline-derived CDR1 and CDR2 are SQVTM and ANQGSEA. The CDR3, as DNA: TGCAGCGTTGAAGGAGGGCCGAACAGGGGGCCTTCCTACGAGCAGTACTTC. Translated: CSVEGGPNRGPSYEQYF.

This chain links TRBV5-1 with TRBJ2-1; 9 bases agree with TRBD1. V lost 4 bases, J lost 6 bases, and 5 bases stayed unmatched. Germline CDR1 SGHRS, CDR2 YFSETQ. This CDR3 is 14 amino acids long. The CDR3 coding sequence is TGCGCCAGCAGCGGACGACAGGGGGGCAATGAGCAGTTCTTC. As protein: CASSGRQGGNEQFF.